This T cell receptor beta chain was captured in a study of T cell responses to AZD1222 COVID-19 vaccine. The assay was immunoSEQ multiplex PCR, and TCRdb's table has in-frame clones only and misses some. The sample carries tens of thousands of clones, 85% to 90% recorded once. CDR3 length: 14 residues. The germline CDR1 and CDR2 sequences are SGHTA and FQGNSA. Trimming removed 2 bases from V and 8 bases from J, with 15 bases in between. This clone is a singleton in its sample. The source is an adult in good health. The chain recombines TRBV7-2 with TRBJ1-2; TRBD1 is a possible D gene (5 bases). The sample consisted of peripheral blood, taken on day 0 of AZD1222 vaccination. As DNA, the CDR3 is TGTGCCAGCAGCTTACCCTTTGGGGCTGAAGGCTACACCTTC. This encodes CASSLPFGAEGYTF.